The clone carrying this TCR beta chain was recorded once. Its antigen is unknown. These data come from a study of response to subunit inactivated influenza vaccine. The study, taken as a whole, reports: That few new T cells are recruited by each seasonal influenza vaccination was the authors' suggestion.

One entry per CDR3 protein, called by TCRdb with MiXCR from the RT-PCR reads. The top ten clones hold roughly a tenth of a sample with hundreds of thousands of distinct CDR3 sequences, about 12% of them seen once. Specimen: PBMCs from blood, collected on the day of vaccination. This receptor was identified in a man aged 50 to 59 who received an inactivated influenza vaccine.

CDR3 nucleotides: TGCAGTGCTAGAGGACTAGCGGGAGTAGGTCGTCTTGACGAGCAGTACTTC. As protein: CSARGLAGVGRLDEQYF. The gene calls are TRBV20-1 and TRBJ2-7, with 12 bases aligning to TRBD2. CDR3 length equals 17 residues. V was pared by 1 base and J by 5 bases, with 12 bases of the junction left unmatched. The germline V gene has CDR1 DFQATT and CDR2 SNEGSKA (reference sequence).